Listed below are T cell receptor beta chains from one sample, sequenced in a study of Ad26.COV2.S vaccination and SARS-CoV-2 variants. The method was immunoSEQ multiplex PCR; TCRdb's version includes in-frame clones alone and lacks a portion of them. The sample carries 400,000 to 450,000 clones, around 90% recorded once. Sequenced here: peripheral blood, sampled in a trial of Ad26.COV2.S vaccine versus placebo. These TCRs come from a person between 18 and 65 years old who received the Ad26.COV2.S COVID-19 vaccine or a placebo. CDR3s include the opening cysteine and the closing phenylalanine or tryptophan. The order of the fields is V gene, D gene, J gene, clone size, CDR3 length, CDR3 DNA, CDR3 protein. The D gene is left open where the match is weak. Rows give clone size only sometimes, using once, few, many, or a class for an expanded clone.

>TRBV10-2|TRBD1|TRBJ1-1|few|17
TGCGCCAGCAGTCAAGTGGGACAGGGCTTAGGGAACACTGAAGCTTTCTTT
CASSQVGQGLGNTEAFF
>TRBV9|NA|TRBJ2-1|NA|16
TGTGCCAGCAGCCGGGGGGCAGGGCTCACATACAATGAGCAGTTCTTC
CASSRGAGLTYNEQFF
>TRBV9|TRBD1|TRBJ1-1|NA|18
TGTGCCAGCAGCGTAGCTGCAGGGGGAATAATGGTGAACACTGAAGCTTTCTTT
CASSVAAGGIMVNTEAFF
>TRBV10-3|NA|TRBJ2-7|once|11
TGTGCCATCAGTGTGTTTTGGGAGCAGTACTTC
CAISVFWEQYF
>TRBV19|NA|TRBJ2-3|NA|11
TGTGCCAGTAGTATGTTGGATACGCAGTATTTT
CASSMLDTQYF
>TRBV3-1/TRBV3-2|NA|TRBJ2-1|NA|17
TGTGCCAGCACCCCAGATATGAGCTCCAGCTCCTACAATGAGCAGTTCTTC
CASTPDMSSSSYNEQFF
>TRBV3-1/TRBV3-2|NA|TRBJ2-1|NA|16
TGTGCCAGCAGCCAAGATATTTCGGGATTAGGGAATGAGCAGTTCTTC
CASSQDISGLGNEQFF
>TRBV29-1|TRBD1|TRBJ2-5|NA|14
TGCAGCGTTTGCCCACCGGGACAGGAAGAGACCCAGTACTTC
CSVCPPGQEETQYF
>TRBV5-1|TRBD2|TRBJ2-7|NA|13
TGCGCCAGCAGCGGAGCGGGGCACGACGAGCAGTACTTC
CASSGAGHDEQYF
>TRBV7-2|NA|TRBJ1-6|NA|13
TGTGCCAGCAGCTTGGGGGTCCAATCACCCCTCCACTTT
CASSLGVQSPLHF
>TRBV6-6|NA|TRBJ1-1|NA|15
TGTGCCAGCAGTGGCCTTAGACAGGAGGGAACTGAAGCTTTCTTT
CASSGLRQEGTEAFF
>TRBV2|NA|TRBJ1-2|NA|14
TGTGCCAGCAGTGTCGTACAAGCTCTATATGGCTACACCTTC
CASSVVQALYGYTF
>TRBV30|TRBD1|TRBJ2-5|NA|13
TGTGCCTGGGGCCGACAGGGGGGAGAGACCCAGTACTTC
CAWGRQGGETQYF
>TRBV30|NA|TRBJ2-7|NA|12
TGTGCCTGGAGTGATCGGGCGGAGGAGCAGTACTTC
CAWSDRAEEQYF
>TRBV12-5|NA|TRBJ2-1|NA|13
TGTGCTAGTGGCCGGGACACTCATAATGAGCAGTTCTTC
CASGRDTHNEQFF
>TRBV9|NA|TRBJ1-1|NA|14
TGTGCCAGCAGCGAACAGGGCTCGAACACTGAAGCTTTCTTT
CASSEQGSNTEAFF
>TRBV13|NA|TRBJ2-1|NA|16
TGTGCCAGCAGCTTCTCCGGGACGAGCTCCTACAATGAGCAGTTCTTC
CASSFSGTSSYNEQFF
>TRBV18|NA|TRBJ2-2|once|15
TGTGCCAGCTCCCCTGTCACCATCACCACCGGGGAGCTGTTTTTT
CASSPVTITTGELFF
>TRBV7-9|TRBD1|TRBJ2-7|NA|16
TGTGCCAGCAGCTTTCCCTCCGGGACAGGGTCCTACGAGCAGTACTTC
CASSFPSGTGSYEQYF
>TRBV5-1|NA|TRBJ1-2|NA|13
TGCGCCAGCAGCCCCGGGGAAAACTATGGCTACACCTTC
CASSPGENYGYTF
>TRBV10-3|TRBD1|TRBJ1-1|few|15
TGTGCCATCACCCCGGAGACAGGGGGCAACACTGAAGCTTTCTTT
CAITPETGGNTEAFF
>TRBV19|NA|TRBJ1-2|NA|12
TGTGCCAGTATCGACAGCCCCTATGGCTACACCTTC
CASIDSPYGYTF
>TRBV5-1|TRBD2|TRBJ2-7|NA|15
TGCGCCAGCAGCCGGGGACTAGCGGGAGGAAACGAGCAGTACTTC
CASSRGLAGGNEQYF
>TRBV5-1|TRBD2|TRBJ2-3|once|15
TGCGCCAGCAGCGACGGGACTAGCGGAACAGATACGCAGTATTTT
CASSDGTSGTDTQYF